This record concerns one TCR beta chain sequence. What it recognizes is unknown. This sample was included in a study of radiation and T cells in renal cell carcinoma. Overall study: Nephrectomy followed 15 Gy stereotactic body radiation by 4 weeks. Points from the study as a whole: From baseline, blood top tumor clonotypes peaked at 2 weeks post-radiation.

Libraries were prepared by immunoSEQ multiplex PCR; TCRdb keeps only in-frame clonotypes and omits some of them. Of 95,000 to 150,000 clones listed, roughly 80% are singletons. Germline values: CDR1 ENHRY, CDR2 SYGVKD. V lost 4 bases to trimming and J lost 0 bases, with 6 bases between them. This CDR3 region has 13 residues. The time point is: baseline pretreatment blood. Treatment in this sample: 15 Gy SBRT to primary tumor, nephrectomy 4 weeks later. Radiation-treated patients gave blood at baseline, week 2 and week 4. The tumor was a clear cell renal cell carcinoma. This receptor was obtained from a woman aged 60-70 years with renal cell carcinoma. This sequence joins TRBV10-3 and TRBJ1-1; D possibly corresponds to TRBD1 (5 bases). The sequencing here drew on blood, taken from a patient whose treatment included radiotherapy and nephrectomy. The CDR3 nucleotides read TGTGCCATCAGTGTCAGGGTGAACACTGAAGCTTTCTTT. Translated: CAISVRVNTEAFF.